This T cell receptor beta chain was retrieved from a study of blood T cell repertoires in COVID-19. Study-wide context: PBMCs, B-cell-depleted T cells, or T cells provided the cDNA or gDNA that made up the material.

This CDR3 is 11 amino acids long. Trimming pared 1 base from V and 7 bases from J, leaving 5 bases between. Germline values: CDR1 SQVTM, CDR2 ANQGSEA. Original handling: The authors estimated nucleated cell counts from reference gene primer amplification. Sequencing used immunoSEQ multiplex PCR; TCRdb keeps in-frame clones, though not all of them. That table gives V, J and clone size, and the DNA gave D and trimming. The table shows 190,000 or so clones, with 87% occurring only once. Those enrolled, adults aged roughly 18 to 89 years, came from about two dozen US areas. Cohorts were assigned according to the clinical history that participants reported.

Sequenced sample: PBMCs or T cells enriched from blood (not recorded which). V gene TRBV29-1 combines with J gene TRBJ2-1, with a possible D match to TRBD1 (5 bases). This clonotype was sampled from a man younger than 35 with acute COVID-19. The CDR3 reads CSVEAGNEQFF. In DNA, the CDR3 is TGCAGCGTTGAAGCAGGGAATGAGCAGTTCTTC.